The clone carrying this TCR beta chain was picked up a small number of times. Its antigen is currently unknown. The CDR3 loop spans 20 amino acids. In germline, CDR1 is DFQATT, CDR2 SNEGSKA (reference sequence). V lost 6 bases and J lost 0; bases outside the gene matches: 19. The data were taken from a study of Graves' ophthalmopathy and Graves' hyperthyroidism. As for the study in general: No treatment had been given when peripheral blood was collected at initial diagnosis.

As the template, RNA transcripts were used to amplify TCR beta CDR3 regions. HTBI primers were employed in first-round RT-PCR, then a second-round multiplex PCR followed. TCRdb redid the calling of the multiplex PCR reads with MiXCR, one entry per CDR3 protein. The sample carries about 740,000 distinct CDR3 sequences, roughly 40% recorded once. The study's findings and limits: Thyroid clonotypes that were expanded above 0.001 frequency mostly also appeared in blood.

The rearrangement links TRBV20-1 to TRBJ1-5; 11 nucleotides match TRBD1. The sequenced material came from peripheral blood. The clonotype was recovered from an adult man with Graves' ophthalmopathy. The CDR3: CSATPFGTGGNMDSNQPQHF. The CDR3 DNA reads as TGCAGTGCCACTCCGTTCGGGACAGGGGGTAATATGGATAGCAATCAGCCCCAGCATTTT.